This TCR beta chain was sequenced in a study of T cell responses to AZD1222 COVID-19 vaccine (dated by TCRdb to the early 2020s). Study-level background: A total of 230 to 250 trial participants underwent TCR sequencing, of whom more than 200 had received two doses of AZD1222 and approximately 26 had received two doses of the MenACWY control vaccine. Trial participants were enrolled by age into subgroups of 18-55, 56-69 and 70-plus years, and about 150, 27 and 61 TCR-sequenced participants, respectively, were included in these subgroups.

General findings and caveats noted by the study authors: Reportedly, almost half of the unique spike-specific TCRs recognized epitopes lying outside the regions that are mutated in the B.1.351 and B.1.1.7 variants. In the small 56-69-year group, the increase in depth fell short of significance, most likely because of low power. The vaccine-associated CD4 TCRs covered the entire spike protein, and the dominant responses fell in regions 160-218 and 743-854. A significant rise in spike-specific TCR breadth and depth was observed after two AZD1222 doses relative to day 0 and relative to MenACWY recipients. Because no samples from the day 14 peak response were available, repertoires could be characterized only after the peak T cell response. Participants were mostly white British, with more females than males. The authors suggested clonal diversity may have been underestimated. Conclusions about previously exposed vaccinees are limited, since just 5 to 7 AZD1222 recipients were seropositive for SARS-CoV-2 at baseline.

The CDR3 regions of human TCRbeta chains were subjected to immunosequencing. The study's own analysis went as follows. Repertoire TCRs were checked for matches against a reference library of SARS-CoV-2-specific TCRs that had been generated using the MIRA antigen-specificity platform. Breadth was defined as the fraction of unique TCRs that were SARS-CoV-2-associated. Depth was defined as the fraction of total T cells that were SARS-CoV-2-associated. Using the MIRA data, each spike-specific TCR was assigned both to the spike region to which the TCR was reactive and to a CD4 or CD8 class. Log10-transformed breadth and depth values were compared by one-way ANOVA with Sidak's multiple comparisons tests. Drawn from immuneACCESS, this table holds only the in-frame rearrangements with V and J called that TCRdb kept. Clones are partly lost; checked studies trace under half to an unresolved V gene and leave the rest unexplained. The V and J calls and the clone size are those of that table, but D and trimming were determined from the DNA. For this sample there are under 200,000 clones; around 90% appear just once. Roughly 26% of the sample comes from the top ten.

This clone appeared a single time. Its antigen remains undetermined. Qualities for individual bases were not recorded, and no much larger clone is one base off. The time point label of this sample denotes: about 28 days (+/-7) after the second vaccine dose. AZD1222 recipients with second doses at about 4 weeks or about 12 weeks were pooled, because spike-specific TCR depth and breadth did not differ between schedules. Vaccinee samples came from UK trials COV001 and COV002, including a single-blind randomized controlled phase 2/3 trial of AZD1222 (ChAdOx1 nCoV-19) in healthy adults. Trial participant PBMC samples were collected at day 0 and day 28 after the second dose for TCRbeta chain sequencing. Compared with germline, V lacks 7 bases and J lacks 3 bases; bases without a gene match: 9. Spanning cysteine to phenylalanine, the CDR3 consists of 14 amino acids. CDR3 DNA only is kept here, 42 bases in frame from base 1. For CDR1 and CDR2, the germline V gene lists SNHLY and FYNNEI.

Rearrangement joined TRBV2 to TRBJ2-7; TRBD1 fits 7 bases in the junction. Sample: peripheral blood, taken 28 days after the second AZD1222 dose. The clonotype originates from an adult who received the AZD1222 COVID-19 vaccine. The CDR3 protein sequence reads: CASTSGQVDYEQYF. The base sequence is TGTGCCAGCACCTCAGGACAGGTAGACTACGAGCAGTACTTC.